The 9 T cell receptor beta chains in this list originate from one sample, sequenced in a study of T cells in Graves' hyperthyroidism and ophthalmopathy. From RNA transcripts, TCR beta CDR3 regions were amplified. In the first-round RT-PCR of the TCR CDR3, the HTBI primer set was used. TCRdb re-analysed the multiplex PCR reads in MiXCR, keeping a single row per CDR3 protein. This repertoire shows hundreds of thousands of distinct CDR3 sequences, approximately 25% found once; its top ten account for approximately 10%. The source material was blood. These receptors originate from a young woman with Graves' ophthalmopathy.

CDR3 in amino acids: CASSEQLNGRETQYF. DNA of the CDR3: TGTGCCAGCAGTGAACAGTTAAATGGGCGAGAGACCCAGTACTTC. This chain uses TRBV2 with TRBJ2-5; D unresolved. With 2 bases removed from V and 4 bases from J, the gap between germline ends came to 14 bases. There are 15 residues in the CDR3. Germline CDR1 reads SNHLY; CDR2 reads FYNNEI.

This clonotype was observed at least ten times. V gene TRBV6-5 combines with J gene TRBJ2-7; no clear D gene. V was clipped by 0 bases and J by 0 bases, with 12 bases between them. This CDR3 is built from 16 residues. Looked up from germline, CDR1 is MNHEY and CDR2 is SVGAGI. The CDR3 DNA follows: TGTGCCAGCAGTTACTCCGGACGACCGAGCTCCTACGAGCAGTACTTC. It is translated as CASSYSGRPSSYEQYF.

The sample holds many counts of this clonotype. The rearrangement joins TRBV6-5 to TRBJ2-6, with 8 nucleotides matching TRBD1. V trimming: 4 bases; J trimming: 1 base; junction bases outside the gene matches: 3. This CDR3 is 16 amino acids long. Germline V gene lookup returns CDR1 MNHEY and CDR2 SVGAGI. Written as DNA, the CDR3 is TGTGCCAGCAGTTTACGGACAGGGTCTGGGGCCAACGTCCTGACTTTC. Translated, it gives CASSLRTGSGANVLTF.

This chain joins TRBV20-1 and TRBJ1-5, with D perhaps TRBD1 (6 bases). The CDR3 runs 13 residues. Germline CDR1 DFQATT, CDR2 SNEGSKA (reference sequence). Trimming removed 4 bases from V and 2 bases from J, with 9 bases in between. The CDR3 is CSATNRGNQPQHF. The CDR3 nucleotides read TGCAGTGCTACAAACAGGGGCAATCAGCCCCAGCATTTT.

In regard to this clonotype: This may stem from a read error, because a much larger clone lies one nucleotide away. The chain links TRBV5-1 to TRBJ2-4, with TRBD2 matching over 12 bases. Germline assignment: CDR1 SGHRS and CDR2 YFSETQ. This CDR3 has 14 amino acids. CDR3 in DNA: TGCGTCAGCAGCCTTCAACTAGCGGGGGGTCCCGTGTACTTC. Its translation is CVSSLQLAGGPVYF.

This clonotype was seen ten or more times. The genes are TRBV28 and TRBJ2-7; the D call may be TRBD1 or TRBD2 (5 bases each). V lost 4 bases to trimming and J lost 1 base, with 5 bases between them. The CDR3 loop spans 12 amino acids. Germline V gene lookup returns CDR1 MDHEN and CDR2 SYDVKM. The DNA of the CDR3 is TGTGCCAGCAGTTGGGGGTCCTACGAGCAGTACTTC. Translating gives CASSWGSYEQYF.

This chain uses TRBV30 with TRBJ1-2; 7 positions agree with TRBD1. Unmatched junction bases numbered 18, after V lost 0 bases and J lost 2 bases. The germline CDR1 and CDR2 sequences are GTSNPN and SVGIG (reference sequence). There are 19 residues in the CDR3. CDR3 amino acids: CAWSVIQFWKLGQNYGYTF. The CDR3 DNA follows: TGTGCCTGGAGTGTAATCCAATTTTGGAAACTGGGACAGAACTATGGCTACACCTTC. Variable domain in full (rest from reference TRBV30 and TRBJ1-2): SQTIHQWPATLVQPVGSPLSLECTVEGTSNPNLYWYRQAAGRGLQLLFYSVGIGQISSEVPQNLSASRPQDRQFILSSKKLLLSDSGFYLCAWSVIQFWKLGQNYGYTFGSGTRLTVV.

This clonotype was found many times. The chain couples TRBV28 to TRBJ2-7; 7 nucleotides match TRBD1. The CDR3 has 16 amino acids. Unmatched junction bases numbered 11, after V lost 3 bases and J lost 3 bases. Per germline, CDR1 MDHEN and CDR2 SYDVKM. The CDR3 reads CASSFVPQGYIYEQYF. The DNA of the CDR3 is TGTGCCAGCAGTTTCGTGCCACAGGGGTATATCTACGAGCAGTACTTC.

The CDR3 sequence: CASGLVLSGSGGHTEAFF. As DNA, the CDR3 is TGTGCTAGTGGTTTGGTACTATCTGGGTCTGGGGGGCATACTGAAGCTTTCTTT. V is TRBV12-5 and J is TRBJ1-1; tentative D call: TRBD1 (6 bases). Between the trimmed V and J ends, which lost 0 bases and 5 bases, there was a span of 22 bases. The CDR3 sequence is 18 residues long. CDR1 is LGHNT and CDR2 is FRNRAP in the germline V gene.